These T cell receptor beta chains were read from a single sample in a study of cytomegalovirus exposure and HLA in healthy donors. The data were produced by immunoSEQ multiplex PCR, yet TCRdb's version contains in-frame clones alone and is incomplete. The top ten clones hold about 2.5% of a sample with about 94,000 clones, 6% to 9% of them seen once. Material: PBMCs. All receptors come from a man in his forties or fifties in good health and CMV-seronegative. Each CDR3 is given with its conserved first and last residue. Fields, in order: J gene, V gene, clone size, D gene, CDR3 protein, CDR3 DNA. D genes are given only for firm matches. The size entry is marked missing in some rows and otherwise reads once, few, many or a size class.

>TRBJ2-2|TRBV29-1|few|TRBD1
CSARPGQGSSGELFF
TGCAGCGCAAGACCGGGACAGGGTTCGTCCGGGGAGCTGTTTTTT
>TRBJ1-2|TRBV6-5|few|-
CASSRGQIYGYTF
TGTGCCAGCAGTAGGGGACAAATCTATGGCTACACCTTC
>TRBJ2-5|TRBV6-6|-|-
CASSYSEETQYF
TGTGCCAGCAGTTACTCAGAGGAGACCCAGTACTTC
>TRBJ1-1|TRBV20-1|-|-
CSAYFNTEAFF
TGCAGTGCTTATTTTAACACTGAAGCTTTCTTT
>TRBJ2-7|TRBV2|-|TRBD1
CASSPRLPGTGGEQYF
TGTGCCAGCAGTCCCCGACTTCCCGGGACAGGTGGCGAGCAGTACTTC
>TRBJ2-5|TRBV9|few|TRBD2
CASSVGSSGGGETQYF
TGTGCCAGCAGCGTAGGAAGTAGCGGGGGGGGAGAGACCCAGTACTTC
>TRBJ2-1|TRBV7-2|few|TRBD2
CASSLFGLAKDEQFF
TGTGCCAGCAGCTTATTCGGACTAGCGAAAGATGAGCAGTTCTTC
>TRBJ2-5|TRBV30|-|TRBD1
CAWSKGARLETQYF
TGTGCCTGGAGTAAGGGGGCACGTTTGGAGACCCAGTACTTC
>TRBJ1-4|TRBV10-2|few|-
CASSLGPGGEKLFF
TGCGCCAGCTCCCTCGGGCCCGGGGGAGAAAAACTGTTTTTT
>TRBJ1-1|TRBV5-5|-|-
CASSPSLGGDNTEAFF
TGTGCCAGCAGCCCCTCTCTTGGGGGGGATAACACTGAAGCTTTCTTT
>TRBJ2-2|TRBV5-8|few|TRBD1
CASSLKRQGAWTGELFF
TGTGCCAGCAGCTTGAAAAGACAGGGGGCCTGGACCGGGGAGCTGTTTTTT
>TRBJ1-2|TRBV7-9|-|-
CASSFRDYGYTF
TGTGCCAGCAGCTTCAGGGACTATGGCTACACCTTC
>TRBJ2-5|TRBV4-2|-|TRBD1
CASSQLGQGASETQYF
TGTGCCAGCAGCCAGTTGGGACAGGGGGCGAGCGAGACCCAGTACTTC
>TRBJ1-5|TRBV4-2|few|-
CASSQEIKPSLNSNQPQHF
TGTGCCAGCAGCCAAGAAATTAAGCCCTCACTAAATAGCAATCAGCCCCAGCATTTT
>TRBJ2-2|TRBV19|few|-
CASSIKGPHTGELFF
TGTGCCAGTAGTATTAAGGGGCCCCATACGGGGGAGCTGTTTTTT
>TRBJ1-6|TRBV27|few|-
CASSFWGASPLHF
TGTGCCAGCAGTTTTTGGGGAGCTTCACCCCTCCACTTT
>TRBJ2-3|TRBV5-4|-|-
CASSLWGPGDTQYF
TGTGCCAGCAGCTTGTGGGGGCCCGGGGATACGCAGTATTTT
>TRBJ1-1|TRBV6-5|few|TRBD1
CASSYLQGARDTEAFF
TGTGCCAGCAGTTACTTACAGGGGGCGCGGGATACTGAAGCTTTCTTT
>TRBJ2-5|TRBV19|-|-
CASSIRGETQYF
TGTGCCAGTAGTATCAGGGGAGAGACCCAGTACTTC
>TRBJ1-5|TRBV6-1|-|TRBD1
CASSEVQGEYQPQHF
TGTGCCAGCAGTGAAGTTCAGGGGGAATATCAGCCCCAGCATTTT
>TRBJ2-3|TRBV9|-|TRBD1
CASSVVGQASTDTQYF
TGTGCCAGCAGCGTAGTGGGACAGGCTAGCACAGATACGCAGTATTTT
>TRBJ1-1|TRBV5-1|few|-
CASSLARRGEAFF
TGCGCCAGCAGCTTGGCTCGACGGGGTGAAGCTTTCTTT
>TRBJ2-3|TRBV7-2|few|-
CASSARVTDTQYF
TGTGCCAGCAGCGCGAGGGTGACAGATACGCAGTATTTT